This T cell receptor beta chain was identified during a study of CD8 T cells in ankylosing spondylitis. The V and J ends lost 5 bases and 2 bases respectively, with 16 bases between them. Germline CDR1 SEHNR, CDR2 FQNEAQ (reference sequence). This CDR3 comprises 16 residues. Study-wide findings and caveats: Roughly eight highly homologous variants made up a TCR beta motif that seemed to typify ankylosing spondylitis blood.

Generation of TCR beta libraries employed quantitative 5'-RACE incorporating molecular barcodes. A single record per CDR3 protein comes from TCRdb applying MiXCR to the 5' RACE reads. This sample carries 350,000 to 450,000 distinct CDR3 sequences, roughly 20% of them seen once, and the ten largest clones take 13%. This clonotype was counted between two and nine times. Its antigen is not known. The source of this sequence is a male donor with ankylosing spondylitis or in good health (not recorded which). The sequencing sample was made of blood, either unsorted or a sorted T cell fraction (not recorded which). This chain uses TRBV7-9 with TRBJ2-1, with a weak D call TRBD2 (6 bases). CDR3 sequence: CASSPGSGLAYNEQFF. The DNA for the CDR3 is TGTGCCAGCAGCCCAGGGAGCGGGCTAGCCTACAATGAGCAGTTCTTC.